This TCR beta chain was sequenced for a study (dated by TCRdb to 2012 to 2014). Sequences SQVTM (CDR1) and ANQGSEA (CDR2) are obtained from the germline V gene. Inclusive of the bounding cysteine and phenylalanine, the CDR3 is 16 residues long. The DNA shown is the 48-base CDR3, in frame from base 1. The sample was run on an Illumina Genome Analyzer IIx. TCRdb's own reprocessing of the public reads used fastp at Q25 and MiXCR and kept productive beta chains. Each entry merges the rows of one CDR3 protein and shows their most common DNA and genes. The sample table lists some 15,000 distinct CDR3 sequences, around 32% of them with a count of one. The ten largest clones represent roughly 15% of the sample. About this clonotype itself: No cognate antigen has been identified for it. With a much larger clone just one base away, this may be a read error.

Sequenced: blood. The chain employs TRBV29-1 and TRBJ2-1, and TRBD2 aligns with 9 junction nucleotides. The clonotype comes from a human donor. The CDR3: CSVPYVPAGGYNEHFF. The bases are TGCAGCGTTCCCTACGTCCCAGCGGGAGGCTACAATGAGCATTTCTTC.